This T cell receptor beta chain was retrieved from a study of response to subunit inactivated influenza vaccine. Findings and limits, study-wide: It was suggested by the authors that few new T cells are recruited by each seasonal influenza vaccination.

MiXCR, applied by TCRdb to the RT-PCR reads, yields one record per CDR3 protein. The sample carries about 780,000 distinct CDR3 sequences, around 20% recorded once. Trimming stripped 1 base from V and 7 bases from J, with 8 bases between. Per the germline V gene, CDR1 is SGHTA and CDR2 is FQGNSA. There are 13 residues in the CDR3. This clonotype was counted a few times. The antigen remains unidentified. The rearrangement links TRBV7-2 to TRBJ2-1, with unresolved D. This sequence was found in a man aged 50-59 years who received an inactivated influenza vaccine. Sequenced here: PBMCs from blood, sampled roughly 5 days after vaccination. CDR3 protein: CASSLGNLNEQFF. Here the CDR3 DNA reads TGTGCCAGCAGCTTAGGAAATTTAAATGAGCAGTTCTTC. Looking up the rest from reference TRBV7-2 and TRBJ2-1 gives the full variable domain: GAGVSQSPSNKVTEKGKDVELRCDPISGHTALYWYRQSLGQGLEFLIYFQGNSAPDKSGLPSDRFSAERTGGSVSTLTIQRTQQEDSAVYLCASSLGNLNEQFFGPGTRLTVL.